These T cell receptor beta chains were read from a single sample in a study of blood T cell repertoires in COVID-19. Data came from immunoSEQ multiplex PCR; TCRdb stores just in-frame clones and leaves some out. The data show about 150,000 clones, with 75% to 90% seen just once and 0.45% to 0.6% held by the top ten. Sequencing input: peripheral blood. These receptors came from a man in his sixties with acute or convalescent COVID-19. The CDR3 runs from the conserved cysteine through the conserved F or W. A D gene is named only where the DNA matches it firmly. Rows give clone size only sometimes, using once, few, many, or a class for an expanded clone.

J: TRBJ2-5; size: -; length: 14; D: -; V: TRBV3-1/TRBV3-2; DNA: TGTGCCAGCAGCCGCTGGACTCGCCAAGAGACCCAGTACTTC; CDR3: CASSRWTRQETQYF
J: TRBJ2-5; size: -; length: 16; D: TRBD2; V: TRBV5-4; DNA: TGTGCCAGCAGCTTATCAGCGGGGGGTCGTGAGGAGACCCAGTACTTC; CDR3: CASSLSAGGREETQYF
J: TRBJ2-1; size: -; length: 15; D: TRBD1; V: TRBV29-1; DNA: TGCAGCGTTGAATTCGGACAGGGTCGCGACAATGAGCAGTTCTTC; CDR3: CSVEFGQGRDNEQFF
J: TRBJ1-6; size: -; length: 15; D: TRBD1; V: TRBV5-4; DNA: TGTGCCAGCAGTCCGACCGGGACAGGGAATTCACCCCTCCACTTT; CDR3: CASSPTGTGNSPLHF
J: TRBJ2-1; size: -; length: 18; D: TRBD1; V: TRBV7-2; DNA: TGTGCCAGCAGCCCGGACAGGGGTAGGGCTAGCTCCTACAATGAGCAGTTCTTC; CDR3: CASSPDRGRASSYNEQFF
J: TRBJ1-1; size: -; length: 16; D: -; V: TRBV19; DNA: TGTGCCAGTAGATCCGGAGGCATACAATTGAACACTGAAGCTTTCTTT; CDR3: CASRSGGIQLNTEAFF
J: TRBJ2-5; size: -; length: 17; D: TRBD2; V: TRBV7-2; DNA: TGTGCCAGCAGCTTAGCTTTGGCGGGAGGGTCTGGAGAGACCCAGTACTTC; CDR3: CASSLALAGGSGETQYF
J: TRBJ1-6; size: -; length: 16; D: -; V: TRBV14; DNA: TGTGCCAGCAGCCAAGATCGACAGCCTCTGAATTCACCCCTCCACTTT; CDR3: CASSQDRQPLNSPLHF
J: TRBJ1-4; size: -; length: 15; D: -; V: TRBV5-1; DNA: TGCGCCAGCAGCTTGCGGCAGGGCGGTAATGAAAAACTGTTTTTT; CDR3: CASSLRQGGNEKLFF
J: TRBJ1-1; size: -; length: 15; D: TRBD1; V: TRBV9; DNA: TGTGCCAGCAGCGTTTCACCAGGGGGTGGGACTGAAGCTTTCTTT; CDR3: CASSVSPGGGTEAFF
J: TRBJ2-6; size: -; length: 18; D: -; V: TRBV4-2; DNA: TGTGCCAGCAGCCAAGAACCGACTCGCTTCTCTGGGGCCAACGTCCTGACTTTC; CDR3: CASSQEPTRFSGANVLTF
J: TRBJ2-2; size: -; length: 13; D: -; V: TRBV10-3; DNA: TGTGCCAACAGACAGTTTACCACCGGGGAGCTGTTTTTT; CDR3: CANRQFTTGELFF
J: TRBJ2-2; size: -; length: 15; D: -; V: TRBV7-2; DNA: TGTGCCAGCAGCTTAGGACTGACCAACACCGGGGAGCTGTTTTTT; CDR3: CASSLGLTNTGELFF
J: TRBJ2-3; size: once; length: 20; D: TRBD2; V: TRBV4-3; DNA: TGCGCCAGCAGCCAAGATCTCATAACTAGCGGGAGGACTAGCACAGATACGCAGTATTTT; CDR3: CASSQDLITSGRTSTDTQYF
J: TRBJ2-7; size: -; length: 15; D: TRBD2; V: TRBV5-5; DNA: TGTGCCAGCAGCTTGGAGCGGGGAGATGGCTACGAGCAGTACTTC; CDR3: CASSLERGDGYEQYF
J: TRBJ1-6; size: -; length: 15; D: TRBD1; V: TRBV7-2; DNA: TGTGCCAGCAGCCAGAACAGGGGGCGAGGTTCACCCCTCCACTTT; CDR3: CASSQNRGRGSPLHF
J: TRBJ1-1; size: once; length: 11; D: -; V: TRBV20-1; DNA: TGCAGTGCTAGACCCAGCACTGAAGCTTTCTTT; CDR3: CSARPSTEAFF
J: TRBJ1-2; size: once; length: 15; D: -; V: TRBV7-9; DNA: TGTGCCAGCAGCTTAGTTGGGGCAGGGTCGGTCGGCTACACCTTC; CDR3: CASSLVGAGSVGYTF
J: TRBJ2-7; size: -; length: 16; D: TRBD1; V: TRBV19; DNA: TGTGCCAGTAGTAACGCAGGGGGCCCAACAATCTACGAGCAGTACTTC; CDR3: CASSNAGGPTIYEQYF
J: TRBJ1-1; size: -; length: 14; D: -; V: TRBV6-5; DNA: TGTGCCAGCAGCTCGAACAGGATGAACACTGAAGCTTTCTTT; CDR3: CASSSNRMNTEAFF
J: TRBJ1-2; size: once; length: 11; D: -; V: TRBV15; DNA: TGTGCCACCAGCAGAGACCAGACTTATACCTTC; CDR3: CATSRDQTYTF
J: TRBJ2-7; size: few; length: 13; D: -; V: TRBV6-6; DNA: TGTGCCAGCAGTTTCCTCGGGTCATGGGAGCAGTACTTC; CDR3: CASSFLGSWEQYF
J: TRBJ2-1; size: -; length: 17; D: TRBD2; V: TRBV19; DNA: TGTGCCAGTAGTAGACTAGCGGGGGGGCTTGGCTACAATGAGCAGTTCTTC; CDR3: CASSRLAGGLGYNEQFF
J: TRBJ2-2; size: -; length: 13; D: -; V: TRBV2; DNA: TGTGCCAGCAGTGAGGAGGCTGCCGGGGAGCTGTTTTTT; CDR3: CASSEEAAGELFF
J: TRBJ2-5; size: -; length: 13; D: -; V: TRBV18; DNA: TGTGCCAGCTCGAGGGGGAATCAAGAGACCCAGTACTTC; CDR3: CASSRGNQETQYF
J: TRBJ2-3; size: -; length: 17; D: TRBD2; V: TRBV25-1; DNA: TGTGCCAGCAGTGAAGGACTAGTGGGAAGAGGTACAGATACGCAGTATTTT; CDR3: CASSEGLVGRGTDTQYF
J: TRBJ2-3; size: few; length: 15; D: TRBD1; V: TRBV5-4; DNA: TGTGCCAGCAGCTCGCGACAGGGGCGAAAAGATACGCAGTATTTT; CDR3: CASSSRQGRKDTQYF
J: TRBJ2-7; size: few; length: 15; D: TRBD2; V: TRBV4-1; DNA: TGCGCCAGCAGCCAAGTGGTTAGCGGGAGCTACGAGCAGTACTTC; CDR3: CASSQVVSGSYEQYF
J: TRBJ2-7; size: -; length: 16; D: -; V: TRBV3-1/TRBV3-2; DNA: TGTGCCAGCAGCCAAGAGCCCTGGGCCAGCTCCTACGAGCAGTACTTC; CDR3: CASSQEPWASSYEQYF
J: TRBJ1-4; size: once; length: 12; D: -; V: TRBV10-3; DNA: TGTGCCATCAGTGGGGGGGATGAAAAACTGTTTTTT; CDR3: CAISGGDEKLFF
J: TRBJ1-5; size: -; length: 15; D: TRBD1; V: TRBV27; DNA: TGTGCCAGCAGTTCAGTCACAGGGGAACGGCAGCCCCAGCATTTT; CDR3: CASSSVTGERQPQHF
J: TRBJ1-6; size: -; length: 17; D: TRBD1; V: TRBV28; DNA: TGTGCCAGCAGTTTTTATTCCGGGACAGCCTTTAATTCACCCCTCCACTTT; CDR3: CASSFYSGTAFNSPLHF
J: TRBJ2-5; size: -; length: 13; D: TRBD2; V: TRBV12-3/TRBV12-4; DNA: TGTGCCAGCCAATATCCTAGCGGCGAGACCCAGTACTTC; CDR3: CASQYPSGETQYF
J: TRBJ1-2; size: -; length: 13; D: TRBD1; V: TRBV2; DNA: TGTGCCAGCAGGGGACAGGGAAGGTATGGCTACACCTTC; CDR3: CASRGQGRYGYTF
J: TRBJ1-6; size: -; length: 13; D: -; V: TRBV30; DNA: TGTGCCTGGAGGGGGCAGGGGAATTCACCCCTCCACTTT; CDR3: CAWRGQGNSPLHF
J: TRBJ1-2; size: -; length: 14; D: -; V: TRBV5-1; DNA: TGCGCCAGCAGCCCGGGAGGTTCCGCCTATGGCTACACCTTC; CDR3: CASSPGGSAYGYTF
J: TRBJ2-7; size: -; length: 13; D: TRBD1; V: TRBV9; DNA: TGTGCCAGCAGCGCACTAGGGGGCGGCGAGCAGTACTTC; CDR3: CASSALGGGEQYF
J: TRBJ2-7; size: -; length: 13; D: -; V: TRBV6-5; DNA: TGTGCCAGCAGCACGGAGATCTCCTACGAGCAGTACTTC; CDR3: CASSTEISYEQYF